Sequencing of this T cell receptor (beta chain) was carried out in a study of T cells in Graves' hyperthyroidism and ophthalmopathy (dated by TCRdb to the late 2010s). Regarding the complete study: Peripheral blood was sampled at the time of initial diagnosis, prior to any treatment. To identify distinguishing TCR V-J signatures, a discovery cohort of about a hundred patients was used, comprising roughly 45 with Graves' ophthalmopathy and some 60 with stable Graves' hyperthyroidism. Prospective prediction of ophthalmopathy was tested in an independent validation cohort of approximately 18 hyperthyroidism patients and 15 to 17 patients who later progressed to ophthalmopathy. For training and testing, the approximately 92 patients in the discovery cohort were randomly divided in a 7:3 ratio. In addition, the study compared T-cell repertoires in thyroid tissue and in blood from roughly six Graves' hyperthyroidism patients. After blood sampling, hyperthyroidism patients were treated with methimazole at a starting dose of 30 mg daily, and ophthalmopathy patients were treated with high-dose intravenous methylprednisolone. The paper describes TCR Vbeta CDR3 sequencing of around 140 peripheral blood samples, made up of 43 ophthalmopathy patients, 70 to 75 hyperthyroidism patients and 17 progressor patients. The study at large found these results: Sample size was not statistically predetermined, and blinding of investigators to group allocation was not performed. In cross-validation, a model built on a 13 V-J signature told ophthalmopathy apart from stable hyperthyroidism with 85% to 90% sensitivity and about 81% specificity, and in testing the same model reached 80%/75%. During validation, the model predicted progression to ophthalmopathy a median of roughly six months ahead of onset, with roughly 65% sensitivity and 72.22% specificity. Most expanded thyroid clonotypes (frequency above 0.001) were also detected in blood, suggesting blood repertoires may reflect thyroid immune responses.

This clonotype was seen many times. Its antigen target is currently unknown. No base quality values were provided; no much bigger clone lies one nucleotide off. Hyperthyroidism patients were newly diagnosed, with disease duration under 2 months, and aged 18 to 65 years. Exclusion was applied to patients with uncontrolled infections, other autoimmune diseases, pregnancy or lactation. Clinical symptoms, serum thyroxine and TRAb, thyroid ultrasound, and orbital computed tomography formed the basis for the diagnoses. For progressor patients, blood was drawn at the first diagnosis of hyperthyroidism, before any ophthalmopathy symptoms had appeared. PBMCs were isolated from about 10 ml of fresh peripheral blood by Ficoll-Paque density gradient centrifugation. Progressor patients were defined as those initially diagnosed with Graves' hyperthyroidism in whom ophthalmopathy developed during follow-up. Total RNA was extracted with Trizol reagent, and quality was checked on an Agilent 2100 Bioanalyzer.

The CDR3 starts with the cysteine, ends with the phenylalanine, and has 14 residues. Of all the DNA, just the CDR3 is kept, 42 bases in frame from base 1. Compared with germline, V lacks 4 bases and J lacks 1 base; bases without a gene match: 3. CDR1 and CDR2 (MDHEN, SYDVKM) derive from the germline V gene. Amplification of TCR beta CDR3 regions was carried out from RNA transcripts. A first-round RT-PCR of the TCR CDR3 used the HTBI primer set with the Qiagen OneStep RT-PCR kit. Libraries were constructed in a second round of multiplex PCR, after which size selection and purification were performed. Sequencing of the libraries was done on an Illumina HiSeq2000 using paired-end 100 bp reads. Under the source paper's analysis protocol: SOAPnuke was used to process the raw data, throwing out any read that contained adapters or uncalled bases, had a mean Phred below 15, or lacked an exact constant-primer or identifier match. COPE v1.2.5 was used to merge high-quality paired reads, and clonotypes were defined as unique nucleotide sequences. MiTCR v1.1 was used to align the clonotypes against IMGT TRBV, TRBD and TRBJ reference segments. The analysis was restricted to V-J combinations with a frequency above 0.0001, which together covered 99% to 99.2% of the repertoires. The TCS score was defined as the ratio of F50 (clonal expansion) to E x V (chaos), calculated using BLOSUM62-based TCRdist between CDR3 peptides within each V-J. Welch's t-statistics and random forest reduced around 520 V-J features to fewer than 15, which were used in a naive Bayes classifier (R e1071). TCRdb took the public reads, trimmed them with fastp at Q25, ran MiXCR for clone calling and kept in-frame beta chains. When rows share a CDR3 protein, they turn into one entry using the most common DNA and genes. TCRdb's processing, not the authors', yielded these V and J calls. This sample lists fewer than 300,000 distinct CDR3 sequences; roughly 15% were detected once. The leading ten clones occupy 30% of the sample.

The sequenced sample consisted of blood. This chain joins TRBV28 to TRBJ2-5; 7 bases in the middle match TRBD1. The receptor's source is a woman between 50 and 59 years old with Graves' hyperthyroidism that later progressed to Graves' ophthalmopathy. In nucleotides, the sequence is TGTGCCAGCAGTTCCGGACAGGTCCAAGAGACCCAGTACTTC. It translates to CASSSGQVQETQYF.